A selection of T cell receptor beta chains follows, all from one sample in a study of beta chain features in type 1 diabetes. The data were produced by immunoSEQ multiplex PCR, yet TCRdb's version contains in-frame clones alone and is incomplete. The sample has fewer than 550,000 clones; roughly an eighth are singletons. Source material: naive CD4+ T cells from blood. These receptors all stem from a woman under 30 in good health. The CDR3 runs from the conserved cysteine through the conserved F or W. The D gene is left open where the match is weak. Clone size is given for some rows only: seen once, a few or many times, or a class if the clone is expanded.

V gene	clone size	J gene	D gene	CDR3 DNA	CDR3 protein
TRBV5-1	few	TRBJ2-3	TRBD2	TGCGCCAGCAGCTTGGTGGCGGGGGGCCCTCTTACAGATACGCAGTATTTT	CASSLVAGGPLTDTQYF
TRBV6-5	-	TRBJ2-2	-	TGTGCCAGCAGACTAGCGAACACCGGGGAGCTGTTTTTT	CASRLANTGELFF
TRBV6-5	-	TRBJ2-1	-	TGTGCCAGCACCTCGCCCCAGGGCAATGAGCAGTTCTTC	CASTSPQGNEQFF
TRBV18	-	TRBJ1-2	-	TGTGCCAGCTCGCGGACAGCGGACTATGGCTACACCTTC	CASSRTADYGYTF
TRBV7-2	few	TRBJ1-5	-	TGTGCCAGCAGCCCGAGTTGGGGGGGCGATCAGCCCCAGCATTTT	CASSPSWGGDQPQHF
TRBV7-2	-	TRBJ2-5	-	TGTGCCAGCAGCCCCCATCGAGGGCAAGAGACCCAGTACTTC	CASSPHRGQETQYF
TRBV7-2	few	TRBJ2-1	-	TGTGCCAGCAGCCAATCATCCCCCGCGCATCAGTTCTTC	CASSQSSPAHQFF
TRBV29-1	many	TRBJ2-4	-	TGCAGCGTCGAGGGGACAGCCAAAAACATTCAGTACTTC	CSVEGTAKNIQYF
TRBV7-2	few	TRBJ2-7	TRBD1	TGTGCCAGCAGCTTTGACAGGGGACGTACCTACGAGCAGTACTTC	CASSFDRGRTYEQYF
TRBV15	-	TRBJ2-3	TRBD1	TGTGCCACCAGCGGGGGACAGCGCAGCACAGATACGCAGTATTTT	CATSGGQRSTDTQYF
TRBV7-2	few	TRBJ2-1	TRBD2	TGTGCCAGCAGCCCGACTAGCGGGGGTGTAAATGAGCAGTTCTTC	CASSPTSGGVNEQFF
TRBV4-1	few	TRBJ2-1	TRBD2	TGCGCCAGCAGAAGGCTAGCGGGCACCCATGAGCAGTTCTTC	CASRRLAGTHEQFF